These 2 T cell receptor beta chains were sequenced from one sample in a study of T cell repertoires in cytomegalovirus infection (dated by TCRdb to the late 2010s). The treatment or condition label for this specimen denotes: in vitro stimulation with specific CMV peptide epitopes to enrich CMV-specific T cells. No antigens are known for them. This sample was sequenced with an Illumina HiSeq 1500. The public reads were quality trimmed at Q25 with fastp and then assembled into clones with MiXCR by TCRdb, keeping productive beta chains. For every CDR3 protein sequence, its rows merge into one entry that carries the most common genes and DNA. For this sample the table gives approximately 1,000,000 distinct CDR3 sequences, of which 30% to 40% were detected only once. The ten biggest clones cover around an eighth of the sample. Here the sequenced sample was cultured CD8+ T cells from PBMCs, taken from culture after CMV antigen stimulation. The receptors derive from a human donor in good health (CMV status not recorded). Some clones in this sample may be carry-over from other donors' samples.

This clonotype turned up a few times. The rearrangement uses TRBV9 and TRBJ2-5; weak D call: TRBD2 (6 bases). The V and J ends lost 0 bases and 5 bases respectively, with 8 bases between them. The V gene's germline CDR1 is SGDLS and CDR2 YYNGEE. The CDR3 has 13 amino acids. The CDR3 is CASSVAGVETQYF. CDR3 DNA: TGTGCCAGCAGCGTAGCGGGGGTCGAGACCCAGTACTTC.

This clonotype was seen a handful of times. This chain connects TRBV6-2 or TRBV6-3 to TRBJ2-3, with D tentatively TRBD1 or TRBD2 (5 bases each). Germline V gene lookup returns CDR1 MNHEY and CDR2 SVGEGT. V was pared by 5 bases and J by 2 bases, with 14 bases between. This CDR3 comprises 15 residues. The CDR3 loop reads CASSRDLQDTDTQYF. In nucleotides, the CDR3 is TGTGCCAGCAGTAGGGACCTGCAAGACACAGATACGCAGTATTTT.